This TCR beta chain was identified during a study of T cell responses to AZD1222 COVID-19 vaccine. Germline loops: CDR1 MGHRA, CDR2 YSYEKL. V dropped 1 base and J dropped 2; count of bases not matched to a gene: 2. The CDR3 totals 16 residues. This table comes from immunoSEQ multiplex PCR, and its TCRdb copy is limited to in-frame clones, with some not included. This sample has about 150,000 clones, with 92% found just once. The study pooled second doses at about 4 or about 12 weeks. Concerning this clone itself: The antigen remains undetermined.

Study results and caveats: Nearly half of unique spike-specific TCRs reportedly avoided B.1.351 and B.1.1.7 mutated regions. Vaccination with two AZD1222 doses was followed by a rise in Spike-specific TCR breadth and depth.

This chain uses TRBV4-1 with TRBJ2-3; 11 nucleotides line up with TRBD2. This specimen consisted of peripheral blood, obtained 28 days after the second AZD1222 dose. This clonotype was sampled from an adult who received the AZD1222 COVID-19 vaccine. This chain's CDR3 is CASSQVSGRVTDTQYF. CDR3 sequence (DNA): TGCGCCAGCAGCCAAGTTAGCGGGAGGGTCACAGATACGCAGTATTTT.